Described below is a single T cell receptor (beta chain) sequence and its context. Antigen specificity is unknown. Sequencing was performed with immunoSEQ multiplex PCR; in TCRdb, only in-frame clones are kept and a portion is missing. Here the sample spans some 40,000 clones, approximately 90% being singletons. This sample is drawn from a study of OX40 agonist ivuxolimab in advanced cancers. Study in general: Partial responses were achieved by three patients: one hepatocellular carcinoma, two cutaneous melanoma.

Findings and caveats of the study: Mean expanded clone counts were higher in CD8+ than CD4+ T cells.

Germline V gives CDR1 SGDLS, CDR2 YYNGEE. CDR3 size: 14 residues. V was cut by 4 bases and J by 2 bases, with 13 bases left in between. It was autoimmune disease history or systemic immunosuppression that excluded patients. The study sampled blood at baseline, cycle 4 day 1, and cycle 7 day 1. V is TRBV9 and J is TRBJ2-7; a possible D gene is TRBD2 (5 bases). The source was CD4+ or CD8+ T cells sorted from blood, collected in a trial of the OX40 agonist ivuxolimab. The receptor comes from an adult with an advanced solid tumor such as melanoma, head and neck, liver or kidney cancer. CDR3 DNA sequence: TGTGCCAGCAGCCCGAGGGATCCAACCTACGAGCAGTACTTC. It specifies CASSPRDPTYEQYF.